Listed below are T cell receptor beta chains from one sample, sequenced in a study of blood T cell repertoires in COVID-19. This table comes from immunoSEQ multiplex PCR, and its TCRdb copy is limited to in-frame clones, with some not included. The data contain over 150,000 clones, about 80% of them singletons. Sequencing was performed on peripheral blood. Receptor source: a human donor with acute or convalescent COVID-19. The donor label of this sample is uncertain. Both conserved end residues are trimmed from each CDR3.

J: TRBJ1-2
V: TRBV28
CDR3: ASRSGGADGYT

J: TRBJ2-7
V: TRBV28
CDR3: ASSSSPYEQY

J: TRBJ1-5
V: TRBV30
CDR3: AWSRTGVSNQPQH

J: TRBJ2-7
V: TRBV6-5
CDR3: ASSYQESSYEQY

J: TRBJ2-3
V: TRBV29-1
CDR3: SVRAGNTDTQY

J: TRBJ1-1
V: TRBV25-1
CDR3: ASSDPSLATEAF

J: TRBJ1-4
V: TRBV28
CDR3: ASISLGQGQEKLF

J: TRBJ1-4
V: TRBV7-2
CDR3: ASSSTGWAGEKLF

J: TRBJ2-2
V: TRBV30
CDR3: AWSIRLAGGAGELF

J: TRBJ2-3
V: TRBV5-4
CDR3: ASSLGQGRTDTQY

J: TRBJ2-1
V: TRBV7-9
CDR3: ASSYRDQQF

J: TRBJ2-1
V: TRBV7-9
CDR3: ASTVAGGRNEQF

J: TRBJ2-2
V: TRBV5-1
CDR3: ASSSQGAGTGELF

J: TRBJ1-6
V: TRBV1
CDR3: TCAGLNYNSPLH

J: TRBJ2-3
V: TRBV7-2
CDR3: ASSLRRGDTQY

J: TRBJ2-1
V: TRBV3-1/TRBV3-2
CDR3: ASSDNRWHSYNEQF

J: TRBJ2-3
V: TRBV29-1
CDR3: SVLAGGPDTQY

J: TRBJ1-1
V: TRBV27
CDR3: ASRLRGDRGNTEAF

J: TRBJ1-5
V: TRBV10-2
CDR3: ASSGGGTGFRDQPQH

J: TRBJ1-5
V: TRBV6-6
CDR3: ASNRGQGKDQPQH

J: TRBJ1-1
V: TRBV29-1
CDR3: SVRHAEAF

J: TRBJ2-7
V: TRBV2
CDR3: ASNPTGGTRGEQY

J: TRBJ2-7
V: TRBV27
CDR3: ASKPRPTGIYEQY

J: TRBJ2-1
V: TRBV3-1/TRBV3-2
CDR3: ASSQRSGRGVSEQF

J: TRBJ1-3
V: TRBV25-1
CDR3: ASSRRTFSGNTIY

J: TRBJ2-2
V: TRBV30
CDR3: AWSVRAAGANTGELF

J: TRBJ1-2
V: TRBV28
CDR3: ASSLSPIYGYT

J: TRBJ2-1
V: TRBV29-1
CDR3: SVPGQGVEQF

J: TRBJ2-3
V: TRBV2
CDR3: ASRDGRVGTDTQY

J: TRBJ1-1
V: TRBV11-1
CDR3: ASSLVATYTEAF

J: TRBJ2-5
V: TRBV29-1
CDR3: SAPGDWETQY

J: TRBJ1-1
V: TRBV4-2
CDR3: ASSQDRHRENEAF

J: TRBJ1-2
V: TRBV6-5
CDR3: ASRPGQALGYT

J: TRBJ1-4
V: TRBV6-5
CDR3: ATSRTRNEKLF

J: TRBJ1-1
V: TRBV19
CDR3: ASSTHRGNTEAF

J: TRBJ1-2
V: TRBV19
CDR3: ASSPLRNYGYT

J: TRBJ2-1
V: TRBV6-4
CDR3: ASSEGQGPYNEQF

J: TRBJ1-1
V: TRBV7-3
CDR3: ASSLSWNTEAF

J: TRBJ1-5
V: TRBV27
CDR3: ASSSPDRAAQPQH

J: TRBJ2-1
V: TRBV28
CDR3: ASSPTGGLYNEQF

J: TRBJ2-1
V: TRBV27
CDR3: ASRTGFRNEQF

J: TRBJ2-7
V: TRBV5-1
CDR3: ASGSGRASGEQY

J: TRBJ1-6
V: TRBV6-5
CDR3: ATAALSSYNSPLH

J: TRBJ1-1
V: TRBV6-1
CDR3: ASSESWAGNTEAF

J: TRBJ1-5
V: TRBV27
CDR3: ASSFLGQQPQH

J: TRBJ1-5
V: TRBV6-5
CDR3: ASSLYRGEQPQH

J: TRBJ1-6
V: TRBV30
CDR3: AWSVDRGLSPLH

J: TRBJ2-3
V: TRBV27
CDR3: ASSLGLAATDTQY

J: TRBJ1-1
V: TRBV5-1
CDR3: ASSLGGNTEAF

J: TRBJ2-5
V: TRBV6-2/TRBV6-3
CDR3: ASSPALTARVETQY

J: TRBJ2-2
V: TRBV2
CDR3: ASRILQGLIGELF

J: TRBJ1-5
V: TRBV21-1
CDR3: ASSKDREGGNQPQH

J: TRBJ1-5
V: TRBV28
CDR3: ASSLEGSGNQPQH

J: TRBJ1-6
V: TRBV5-4
CDR3: ASSLGREKSSPLH

J: TRBJ2-7
V: TRBV28
CDR3: ASAIQTSGSYEQY

J: TRBJ1-5
V: TRBV7-2
CDR3: ASSSGTGYQPQH

J: TRBJ1-2
V: TRBV7-9
CDR3: ASSAPFRGIGYT

J: TRBJ2-5
V: TRBV7-2
CDR3: ASSFNLGLAETQY

J: TRBJ2-7
V: TRBV21-1
CDR3: ASSSDRTYEQY